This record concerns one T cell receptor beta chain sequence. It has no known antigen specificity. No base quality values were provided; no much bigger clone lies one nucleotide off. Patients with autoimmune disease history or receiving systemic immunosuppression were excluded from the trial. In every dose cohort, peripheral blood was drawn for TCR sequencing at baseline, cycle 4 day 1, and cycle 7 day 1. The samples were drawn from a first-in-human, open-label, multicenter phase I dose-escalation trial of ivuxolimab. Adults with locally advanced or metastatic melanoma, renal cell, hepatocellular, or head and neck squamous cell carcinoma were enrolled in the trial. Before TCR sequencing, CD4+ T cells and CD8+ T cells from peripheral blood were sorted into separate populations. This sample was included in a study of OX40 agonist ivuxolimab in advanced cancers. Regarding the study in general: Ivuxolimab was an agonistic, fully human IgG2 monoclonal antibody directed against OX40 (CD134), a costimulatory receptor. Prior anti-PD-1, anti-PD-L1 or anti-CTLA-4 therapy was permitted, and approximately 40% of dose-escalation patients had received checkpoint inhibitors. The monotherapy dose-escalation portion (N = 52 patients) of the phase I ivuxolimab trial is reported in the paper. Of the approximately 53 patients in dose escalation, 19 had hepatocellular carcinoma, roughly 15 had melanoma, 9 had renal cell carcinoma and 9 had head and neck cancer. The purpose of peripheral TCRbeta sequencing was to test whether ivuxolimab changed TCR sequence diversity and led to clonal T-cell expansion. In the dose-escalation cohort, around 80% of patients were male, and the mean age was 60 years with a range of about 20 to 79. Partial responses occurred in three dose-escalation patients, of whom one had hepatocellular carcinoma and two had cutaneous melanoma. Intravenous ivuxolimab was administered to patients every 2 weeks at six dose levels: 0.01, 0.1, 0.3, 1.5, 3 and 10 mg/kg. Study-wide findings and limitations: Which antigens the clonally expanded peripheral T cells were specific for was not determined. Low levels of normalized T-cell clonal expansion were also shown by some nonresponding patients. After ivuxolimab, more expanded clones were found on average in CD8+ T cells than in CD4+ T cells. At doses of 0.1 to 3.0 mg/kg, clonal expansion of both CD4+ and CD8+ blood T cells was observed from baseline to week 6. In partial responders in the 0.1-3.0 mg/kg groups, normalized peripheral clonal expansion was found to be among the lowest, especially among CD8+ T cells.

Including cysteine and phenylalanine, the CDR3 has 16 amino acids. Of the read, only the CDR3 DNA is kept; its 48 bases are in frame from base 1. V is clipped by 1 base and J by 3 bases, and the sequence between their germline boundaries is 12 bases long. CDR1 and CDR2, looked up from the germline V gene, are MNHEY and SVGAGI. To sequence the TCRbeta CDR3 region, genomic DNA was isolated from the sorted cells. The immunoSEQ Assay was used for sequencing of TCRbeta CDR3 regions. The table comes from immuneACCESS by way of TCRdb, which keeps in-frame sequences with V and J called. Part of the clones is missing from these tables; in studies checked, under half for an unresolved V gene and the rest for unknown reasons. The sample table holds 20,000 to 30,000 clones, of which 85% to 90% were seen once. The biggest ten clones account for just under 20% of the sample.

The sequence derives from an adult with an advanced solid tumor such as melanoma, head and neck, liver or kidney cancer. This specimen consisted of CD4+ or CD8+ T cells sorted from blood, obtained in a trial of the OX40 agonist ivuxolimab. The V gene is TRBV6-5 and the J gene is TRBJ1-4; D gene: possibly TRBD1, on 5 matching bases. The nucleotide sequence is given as TGTGCCAGCAGTTACTGGGAGGGGAAAGCTAATGAAAAACTGTTTTTT. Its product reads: CASSYWEGKANEKLFF.